A selection of T cell receptor beta chains follows, all from one sample in a study of CD8+ T cells in alopecia areata. Sequencing used immunoSEQ multiplex PCR; TCRdb keeps in-frame clones, though not all of them. The table includes about 130,000 clones, around 60% detected once. Sequences were derived from CD4+ T cells sorted from blood, sampled at week 0. The receptors come from a human donor with alopecia areata. Both conserved end residues are trimmed from each CDR3. The order of the fields is V gene, D gene, clone size, J gene, CDR3 protein. A D gene is named only where the DNA matches it firmly. Size values are once, few and many counts, or a class for expanded clones, and some rows have none.

V: TRBV6-5; D: .; size: .; J: TRBJ1-5; CDR3: ASSSRRQASNQPQH
V: TRBV9; D: TRBD1; size: .; J: TRBJ1-1; CDR3: ASSVGDRGDEAF
V: TRBV29-1; D: TRBD1; size: few; J: TRBJ1-2; CDR3: SVVQGNQNGYT
V: TRBV2; D: .; size: .; J: TRBJ2-4; CDR3: ASSPEREAKNIQY
V: TRBV2; D: TRBD1; size: few; J: TRBJ1-2; CDR3: ASDTGGNGYT
V: TRBV5-6; D: .; size: .; J: TRBJ1-2; CDR3: ASSLTQGIYGYT
V: TRBV29-1; D: .; size: .; J: TRBJ2-3; CDR3: SVAAFLTDTQY
V: TRBV15; D: .; size: .; J: TRBJ1-2; CDR3: ATSRDRGDYGYT
V: TRBV5-4; D: .; size: few; J: TRBJ2-1; CDR3: ASSSSAGSSYNEQF
V: TRBV29-1; D: TRBD1; size: few; J: TRBJ1-5; CDR3: SVASGGGQPQH
V: TRBV5-1; D: TRBD1; size: .; J: TRBJ2-5; CDR3: ASSLSGTGKETQY
V: TRBV4-1; D: TRBD2; size: .; J: TRBJ2-1; CDR3: ASSHRLTSGGPSYNEQF
V: TRBV20-1; D: .; size: .; J: TRBJ1-2; CDR3: SAARGTGYT
V: TRBV27; D: .; size: few; J: TRBJ2-5; CDR3: ASSLKGRGQETQY
V: TRBV7-2; D: TRBD2; size: once; J: TRBJ2-5; CDR3: ASSFSGLAVETQY
V: TRBV19; D: .; size: .; J: TRBJ2-5; CDR3: ASSDKAPETQY
V: TRBV5-1; D: TRBD2; size: .; J: TRBJ2-5; CDR3: ASSLVSPSGFSDQY
V: TRBV29-1; D: TRBD1; size: .; J: TRBJ1-5; CDR3: SVVSGGSNQPQH
V: TRBV10-3; D: TRBD1; size: .; J: TRBJ2-3; CDR3: AISAGQGADTQY
V: TRBV4-1; D: .; size: once; J: TRBJ2-7; CDR3: ASSQDRWGSSYEQY
V: TRBV7-9; D: TRBD1; size: .; J: TRBJ2-5; CDR3: ASSTGTGVEETQY
V: TRBV5-1; D: TRBD2; size: .; J: TRBJ2-2; CDR3: ASSLGTSGRNTGELF
V: TRBV4-1; D: .; size: .; J: TRBJ1-1; CDR3: ASTQEVPFRPEAF
V: TRBV30; D: .; size: .; J: TRBJ1-4; CDR3: AWSTTSRKLF
V: TRBV7-2; D: TRBD1; size: .; J: TRBJ1-1; CDR3: ASSLFQDRGHTEAF
V: TRBV4-2; D: TRBD1; size: .; J: TRBJ1-2; CDR3: ASSRTDRADGYT